This T cell receptor beta chain appears in the sequencing data of a study of cytomegalovirus exposure and HLA in healthy donors. Trimming at V came to 6 bases and at J to 4 bases, leaving 7 bases not matched to a gene. The CDR3 extends over 15 amino acids. Germline V lookup: CDR1 SNHLY, CDR2 FYNNEI. The data were produced by immunoSEQ multiplex PCR, yet TCRdb's version contains in-frame clones alone and is incomplete. This table has approximately 140,000 clones, roughly nine tenths appearing once. The chain is built from TRBV2 and TRBJ2-2, with 8 bases fitting TRBD2. The source of this sequence is a man between 18 and 29 years old in good health and CMV-seronegative. The sample was PBMCs. For the CDR3, the DNA is TGTGCCAGCAGGGGCGCAGCGGGAGTCACCGGGGAGCTGTTTTTT. Translated, it gives CASRGAAGVTGELFF.